Here is one T cell receptor beta chain with its context. Its antigen is not identified. It was with 60 Vbeta and 13 Jbeta primers that the PCR ran. Per the authors' pipeline: Approximately 12 million of some 80 million unique TCR beta chains were shared, per a later count. Data came from immunoSEQ multiplex PCR; TCRdb stores just in-frame clones and leaves some out. V and J calls and clone size are given by that table; D and trimming were obtained from the DNA. The repertoire has approximately 100,000 clones, around four fifths of them found once; the top ten carry 7% to 9%. The data belong to a study of cytomegalovirus exposure and HLA in healthy donors. The study's findings and limits: Further analysis, carried out later, found HLA-associated TCR beta chains more clonally expanded than equally common other chains. Across donors, most TCRs were seen rarely, yet some public ones were widespread. It was reported that the classifier diagnosed cytomegalovirus status with high specificity and sensitivity in both the original and validation cohorts.

The CDR3 covers 19 residues. V shed 0 bases and J 5 bases; nucleotides not matched to a gene: 14. Germline V gene sequence: CDR1 SGHRS, CDR2 YFSETQ. The sequencing input was PBMCs. The receptor comes from a woman aged 50 to 60 in good health and CMV-seropositive. This rearrangement joins TRBV5-1 to TRBJ2-3; TRBD2 matches at 11 bases. CDR3 nucleotide sequence: TGCGCCAGCAGCTTGGCCGTAGCCGCGCCTAGCGGGAGGTTAGATACGCAGTATTTT. Encoded protein: CASSLAVAAPSGRLDTQYF.